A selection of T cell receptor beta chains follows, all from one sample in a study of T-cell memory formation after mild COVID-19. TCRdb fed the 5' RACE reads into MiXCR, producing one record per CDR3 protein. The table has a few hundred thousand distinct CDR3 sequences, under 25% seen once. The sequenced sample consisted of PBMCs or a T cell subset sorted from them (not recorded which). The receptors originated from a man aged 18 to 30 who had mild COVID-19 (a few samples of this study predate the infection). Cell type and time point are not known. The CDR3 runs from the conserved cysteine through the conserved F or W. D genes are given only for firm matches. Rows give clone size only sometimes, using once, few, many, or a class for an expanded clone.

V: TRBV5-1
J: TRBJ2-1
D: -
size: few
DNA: TGCGCCAGCAGCTTGGAAGCCACTAGCTTGAATGAGCAGTTCTTC
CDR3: CASSLEATSLNEQFF

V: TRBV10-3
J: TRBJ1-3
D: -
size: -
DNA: TGTGCCATCAGGCAGAACTCTGGAAACACCATATATTTT
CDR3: CAIRQNSGNTIYF

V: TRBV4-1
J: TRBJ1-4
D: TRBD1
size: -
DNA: TGCGCCAGCAGCCAAGTCATCCGGGACAGGGGTGAAAAACTGTTTTTT
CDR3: CASSQVIRDRGEKLFF

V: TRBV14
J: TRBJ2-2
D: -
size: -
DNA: TGTGCCAGCAGCCAAGCCAGGAACGGGGAGCTGTTTTTT
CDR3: CASSQARNGELFF

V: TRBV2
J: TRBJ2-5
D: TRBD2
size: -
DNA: TGTGCCAGCAGGAAGACTAGCGGAGAGACCCAGTACTTC
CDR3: CASRKTSGETQYF

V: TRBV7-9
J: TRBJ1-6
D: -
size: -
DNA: TGTGCCAGCAGCTCCGGGGATCTTTCACCCCTCCACTTT
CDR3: CASSSGDLSPLHF

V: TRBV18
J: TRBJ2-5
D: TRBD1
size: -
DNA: TGTGCCAGCTCACCACCGGCGGGACAGGTACAAGAGACCCAGTACTTC
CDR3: CASSPPAGQVQETQYF

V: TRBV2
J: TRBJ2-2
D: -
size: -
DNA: TGTGCCAGCAGTGCGAACGGGCACACCGGGGAGCTGTTTTTT
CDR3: CASSANGHTGELFF

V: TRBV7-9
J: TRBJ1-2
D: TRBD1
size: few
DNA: TGTGCCAGCAGCCCAGACCCCGGACAGGGGGTATATGGCTACACCTTC
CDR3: CASSPDPGQGVYGYTF

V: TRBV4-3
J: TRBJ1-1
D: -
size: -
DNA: TGCGCCAGCAGCCCGACCGACCAGGGGACCTTGAACACTGAAGCTTTCTTT
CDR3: CASSPTDQGTLNTEAFF

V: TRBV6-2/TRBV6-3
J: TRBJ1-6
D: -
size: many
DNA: TGTGCCAGCAGTTACCCTCGGCCAGGGGATCCCCTCCACTTT
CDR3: CASSYPRPGDPLHF

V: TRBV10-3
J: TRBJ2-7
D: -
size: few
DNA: TGTGCCATCAGTGGAGGGGTCTCGAGCTCCTACGAGCAGTACTTC
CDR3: CAISGGVSSSYEQYF

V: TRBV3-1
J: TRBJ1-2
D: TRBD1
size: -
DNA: TGTGCCAGCAGCCAAGATGACAGGGCTGGCTACACCTTC
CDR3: CASSQDDRAGYTF

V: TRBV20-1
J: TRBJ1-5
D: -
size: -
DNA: TGCAGTGCTAGAGAACAGGCCAATCAGCCCCAGCATTTT
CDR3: CSAREQANQPQHF

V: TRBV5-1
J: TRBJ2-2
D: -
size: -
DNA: TGCGCCAGCAGCTTGATGGGGTTCACCGGGGAGCTGTTTTTT
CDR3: CASSLMGFTGELFF

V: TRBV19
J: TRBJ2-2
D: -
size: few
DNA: TGTGCCAGTAGTGCACAGGATTTGGACGGGGAGCTGTTTTTT
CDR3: CASSAQDLDGELFF

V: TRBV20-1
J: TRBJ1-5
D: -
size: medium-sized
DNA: TGCAGTGCTAGAGATTTGCCGGGTAATCAGCCCCAGCATTTT
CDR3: CSARDLPGNQPQHF

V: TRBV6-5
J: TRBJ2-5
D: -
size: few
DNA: TGTGCCAGCAGTTACATGGGGGTCGTGGAGACCCAGTACTTC
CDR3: CASSYMGVVETQYF

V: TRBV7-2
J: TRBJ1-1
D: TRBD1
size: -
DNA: TGTGCCAGCAGTCCTATGCCGGGACAGGAAGCTTTCTTT
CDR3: CASSPMPGQEAFF

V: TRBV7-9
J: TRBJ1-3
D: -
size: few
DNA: TGTGCCAGCAGCTTAGTGACGGACTCTGGAAACACCATATATTTT
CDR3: CASSLVTDSGNTIYF

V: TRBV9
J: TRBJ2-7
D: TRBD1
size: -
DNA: TGTGCCAGCAGCGTAGATGACAGGGTTTACGAGCAGTACTTC
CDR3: CASSVDDRVYEQYF

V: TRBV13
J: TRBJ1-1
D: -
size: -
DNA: TGTGCCAGCAGCTTAGGACAGGGACGAGATACTGAAGCTTTCTTT
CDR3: CASSLGQGRDTEAFF

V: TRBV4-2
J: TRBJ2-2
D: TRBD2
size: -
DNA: TGTGCCAGCAGCCAAGGGGATGGGGAGGGATCCGGGGAGCTGTTTTTT
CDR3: CASSQGDGEGSGELFF

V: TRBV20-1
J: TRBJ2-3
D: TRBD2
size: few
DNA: TGCAGTGCTAGAGATCATCTAGCGGTGAAGAATACGCAGTATTTT
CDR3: CSARDHLAVKNTQYF

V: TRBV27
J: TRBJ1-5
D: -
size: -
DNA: TGTGCCAGCAGCCCTTTCAGCAATCAGCCCCAGCATTTT
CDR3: CASSPFSNQPQHF

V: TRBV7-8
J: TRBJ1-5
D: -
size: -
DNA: TGTGCCAGCAGCTTATTGGGCTTGAATCAGCCCCAGCATTTT
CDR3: CASSLLGLNQPQHF

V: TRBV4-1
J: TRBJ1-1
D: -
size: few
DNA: TGCGCCAGCAGCCCCTACTACAGGGTCGCTGAAGCTTTCTTT
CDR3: CASSPYYRVAEAFF

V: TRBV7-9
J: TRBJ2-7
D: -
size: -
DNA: TGTGCCAGCAGCTCGATCGCTCCTGCCGAGCAGTACTTC
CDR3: CASSSIAPAEQYF

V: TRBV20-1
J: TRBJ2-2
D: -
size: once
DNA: TGCAGTGCTAGAGATAAGCTAGGAGTTGTGACCGGGGAGCTGTTTTTT
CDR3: CSARDKLGVVTGELFF

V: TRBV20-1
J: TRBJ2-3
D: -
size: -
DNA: TGCAGTGCTAGGGAGCCGGGACCAATTTCTGCTACGCAGTATTTT
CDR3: CSAREPGPISATQYF

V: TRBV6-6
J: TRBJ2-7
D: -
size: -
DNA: TGTGCCAGCAGTTACACACCGACAGAGTACGAGCAGTACTTC
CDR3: CASSYTPTEYEQYF

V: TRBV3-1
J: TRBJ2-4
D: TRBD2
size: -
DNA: TGTGCCAGCAGCCATGGACTAGCGGGGTCGTGGGGAAACATTCAGTACTTC
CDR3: CASSHGLAGSWGNIQYF

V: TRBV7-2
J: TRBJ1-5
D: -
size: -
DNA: TGTGCCAGCAGCTTAGATCCAGGGGATAGCAATCAGCCCCAGCATTTT
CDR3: CASSLDPGDSNQPQHF

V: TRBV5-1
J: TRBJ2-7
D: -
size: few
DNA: TGCGCCAGCAGCACCCGAGAAGTTTCCAACTACGAGCAGTACTTC
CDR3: CASSTREVSNYEQYF

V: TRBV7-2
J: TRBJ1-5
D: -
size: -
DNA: TGTGCCAGCAGCTTAGCGCTAAATCAGCCCCAGCATTTT
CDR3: CASSLALNQPQHF